This T cell receptor (beta chain) appears in the sequencing data of a study of blood T cell repertoires in COVID-19. About the study: Donors in the United States, Italy and Spain gave samples during acute or convalescent COVID-19.

This CDR3 is 15 amino acids long. Per germline, CDR1 LNHDA and CDR2 SQIVND (reference sequence). V lost 9 bases to trimming and J lost 2 bases; unmatched junction nucleotides: 9. Enrollment of patients from Seattle took place during active infection, with longitudinal follow-up. TCRdb's table, derived via immunoSEQ multiplex PCR, lists solely in-frame clones and lacks some. The table shows about 200,000 clones, with 90% to 95% occurring only once. This chain links TRBV19 with TRBJ2-1; 8 bases line up with TRBD2. The TCR sequence derives from a man between 60 and 75 years old with COVID-19, enrolled during active disease. The specimen was peripheral blood. The CDR3 nucleotides read TGTGCCAGCACGGGGGGGACACTACCCTACAATGAGCAGTTCTTC. Translating it yields CASTGGTLPYNEQFF.